Shown below are 3 T cell receptor beta chains from a single sample sequenced in a study of a mutant IDH1 vaccine in newly diagnosed glioma. Their antigen targets remain unknown. Clones were sequenced by immunoSEQ multiplex PCR, and TCRdb holds only the in-frame ones, with some missing. The data contain 25,000 to 40,000 clones, more than 65% of them singletons. The time point: week 35, safety follow-up. Each vaccine dose was 300 ug of mutant IDH1 20-mer peptide, with topical imiquimod. Sequences were derived from PBMCs, sampled from a glioma patient whose treatment included an IDH1 peptide vaccine. The receptors originated from a man aged 25-40 years with glioma.

The chain recombines TRBV27 with TRBJ2-7; perhaps TRBD1 as D (6 bases). The CDR3 is 15 amino acids. Germline CDR1 is MNHEY and CDR2 is SMNVEV (reference sequence). With 10 bases removed from V and 0 bases from J, the gap between germline ends came to 19 bases. The CDR3 region is CATKDRTWSSYEQYF. CDR3 nucleotide sequence: TGTGCCACCAAGGACAGAACTTGGAGCTCCTACGAGCAGTACTTC.

This clone was seen a few times. The V gene is TRBV19, the J gene TRBJ2-5; 14 positions agree with TRBD2. J was trimmed by 7 bases and V by 1 base; bases with no gene match: 5. Germline loops: CDR1 LNHDA, CDR2 SQIVND (reference sequence). The CDR3 has 16 amino acids. In nucleotides, the CDR3 is TGTGCCAGTAGTATAGCCGGGACTAGCGGGAGTGTGACCCAGTACTTC. Translated, it gives CASSIAGTSGSVTQYF.

This rearrangement joins TRBV6-5 to TRBJ1-4; 9 nucleotides agree with TRBD1. The V gene's germline CDR1 is MNHEY and CDR2 SVGAGI. V lost 8 bases and J lost 8; bases outside the gene matches: 6. The CDR3 consists of 13 residues. The CDR3 coding sequence is TGTGCCAGCTGCGACAGGGGGTGGGAAAAACTGTTTTTT. Protein sequence: CASCDRGWEKLFF.